Shown below are 6 T cell receptor beta chains from a single sample sequenced in a study of blood T cell repertoires in COVID-19. Measured with immunoSEQ multiplex PCR; TCRdb has only the in-frame clones, and not every one. The sample carries some 150,000 clones, 70% to 85% recorded once. Material: peripheral blood. All receptors come from a woman aged 60-70 years with acute or convalescent COVID-19.

In its sample, this clone was seen once. This chain joins TRBV24-1 and TRBJ2-5; maybe TRBD2 (5 bases). Trimming cost V 4 bases and J 2 bases, with 16 bases left between them. The CDR3 covers 16 residues. CDR1 and CDR2 (germline): KGHDR, SFDVKD. The CDR3 sequence: CATSDPGLLGQETQYF. The CDR3, as DNA: TGTGCCACCAGTGACCCCGGACTCCTAGGGCAAGAGACCCAGTACTTC.

J is TRBJ2-3 and V is TRBV28; TRBD2 matches 8 bases. Germline CDR1 is MDHEN and CDR2 is SYDVKM. V trimming: 5 bases; J trimming: 1 base; junction bases outside the gene matches: 5. This CDR3 is built from 15 residues. Here the CDR3 DNA reads TGTGCCAGCAGTCTTCGAGCGGGGGGCACAGATACGCAGTATTTT. Translating gives CASSLRAGGTDTQYF.

The CDR3 loop reads CASSYSVGGVGNTIYF. Written as DNA, the CDR3 is TGTGCCAGCAGTTACTCGGTCGGAGGGGTCGGAAACACCATATATTTT. This chain connects TRBV6-6 to TRBJ1-3; D possibly corresponds to TRBD1 (5 bases). Germline-derived CDR1 and CDR2 are MNHNY and SVGAGI (reference sequence). The CDR3 loop spans 16 amino acids. The V gene lost 0 bases and the J gene lost 4 bases, with 13 bases spanning the gap.

CDR3 residues: CASSGQSYEQYV. For the CDR3, the DNA is TGTGCCAGCAGCGGACAGTCCTACGAGCAGTACGTC. The rearrangement uses TRBV28 and TRBJ2-7, with a tentative D call TRBD1 (6 bases). Trimming pared 6 bases from V and 1 base from J, leaving 7 bases between. CDR3 length: 12 amino acids. Germline V gene data show CDR1 as MDHEN and CDR2 as SYDVKM.

The V and J genes are TRBV7-4 and TRBJ2-7; D is possibly TRBD2 (6 bases). Germline loops: CDR1 SGHVT, CDR2 SQSDAQ. This CDR3 spans 16 amino acids. The V end was cut by 2 bases, the J end by 0 bases, with 14 bases between. The DNA for the CDR3 is TGTGCCAGCAGCTTAACGACCGGGAGCCCCTCCTACGAGCAGTACGTC. It encodes CASSLTTGSPSYEQYV.

This clone has just a few counts. The chain links TRBV2 to TRBJ1-2, with D possibly TRBD1 on 5 matching bases. The CDR3 has 14 amino acids. Germline assignment: CDR1 SNHLY and CDR2 FYNNEI. Trimming left V 7 bases short and J 0 bases short, with 12 bases between. CDR3 amino acids: CASKGQTSNYGYTF. In DNA, the CDR3 is TGTGCCAGCAAGGGGCAGACCTCTAACTATGGCTACACCTTC.